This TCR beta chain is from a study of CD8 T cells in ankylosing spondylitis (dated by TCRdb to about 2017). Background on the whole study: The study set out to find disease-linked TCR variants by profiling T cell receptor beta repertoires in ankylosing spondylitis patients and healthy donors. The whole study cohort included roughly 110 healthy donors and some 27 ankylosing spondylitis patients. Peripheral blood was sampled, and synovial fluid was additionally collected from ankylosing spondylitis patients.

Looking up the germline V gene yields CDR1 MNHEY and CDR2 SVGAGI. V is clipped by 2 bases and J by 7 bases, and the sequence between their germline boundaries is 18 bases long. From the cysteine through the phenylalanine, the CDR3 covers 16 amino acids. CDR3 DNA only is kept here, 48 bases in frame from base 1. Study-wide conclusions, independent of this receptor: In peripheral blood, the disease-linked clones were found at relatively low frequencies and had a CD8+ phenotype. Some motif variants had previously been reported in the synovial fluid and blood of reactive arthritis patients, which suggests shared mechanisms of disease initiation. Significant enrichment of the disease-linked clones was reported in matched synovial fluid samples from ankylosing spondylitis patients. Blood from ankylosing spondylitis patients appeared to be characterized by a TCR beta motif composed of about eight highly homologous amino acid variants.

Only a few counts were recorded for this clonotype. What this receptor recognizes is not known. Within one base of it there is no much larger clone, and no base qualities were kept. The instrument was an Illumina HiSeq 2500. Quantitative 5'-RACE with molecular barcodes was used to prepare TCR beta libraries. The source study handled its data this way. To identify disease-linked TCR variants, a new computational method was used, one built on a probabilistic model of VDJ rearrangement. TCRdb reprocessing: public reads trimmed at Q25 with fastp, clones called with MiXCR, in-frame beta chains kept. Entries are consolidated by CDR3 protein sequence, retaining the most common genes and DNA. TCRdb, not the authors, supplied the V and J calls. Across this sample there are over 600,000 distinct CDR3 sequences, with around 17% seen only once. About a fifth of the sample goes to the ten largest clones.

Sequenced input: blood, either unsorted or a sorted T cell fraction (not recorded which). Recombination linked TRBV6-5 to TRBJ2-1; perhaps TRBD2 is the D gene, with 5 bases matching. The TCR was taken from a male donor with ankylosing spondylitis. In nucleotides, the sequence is TGTGCCAGCAGTTACACCCTAGCTGAGGGAGTTAATGAGCAGTTCTTC. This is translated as CASSYTLAEGVNEQFF.